The present T cell receptor (beta chain) was sequenced within a study of T cell responses to AZD1222 COVID-19 vaccine. The V gene's germline CDR1 is MDHEN and CDR2 SYDVKM. After removal of 5 bases from V and 0 bases from J, the junction contained 7 bases not matched to a gene. This CDR3 has 15 amino acids. Clones were sequenced by immunoSEQ multiplex PCR, and TCRdb holds only the in-frame ones, with some missing. The sample lists about 120,000 clones; around nine tenths were seen once. The TCR sequence derives from an adult in good health. The sample in question was peripheral blood, obtained on day 0 of AZD1222 vaccination. The V and J genes are TRBV28 and TRBJ2-7; 7 positions match TRBD2. CDR3 residues: CASSPLSGDSYEQYF. As DNA, the CDR3 is TGTGCCAGCAGTCCTTTGAGCGGGGACTCCTACGAGCAGTACTTC.